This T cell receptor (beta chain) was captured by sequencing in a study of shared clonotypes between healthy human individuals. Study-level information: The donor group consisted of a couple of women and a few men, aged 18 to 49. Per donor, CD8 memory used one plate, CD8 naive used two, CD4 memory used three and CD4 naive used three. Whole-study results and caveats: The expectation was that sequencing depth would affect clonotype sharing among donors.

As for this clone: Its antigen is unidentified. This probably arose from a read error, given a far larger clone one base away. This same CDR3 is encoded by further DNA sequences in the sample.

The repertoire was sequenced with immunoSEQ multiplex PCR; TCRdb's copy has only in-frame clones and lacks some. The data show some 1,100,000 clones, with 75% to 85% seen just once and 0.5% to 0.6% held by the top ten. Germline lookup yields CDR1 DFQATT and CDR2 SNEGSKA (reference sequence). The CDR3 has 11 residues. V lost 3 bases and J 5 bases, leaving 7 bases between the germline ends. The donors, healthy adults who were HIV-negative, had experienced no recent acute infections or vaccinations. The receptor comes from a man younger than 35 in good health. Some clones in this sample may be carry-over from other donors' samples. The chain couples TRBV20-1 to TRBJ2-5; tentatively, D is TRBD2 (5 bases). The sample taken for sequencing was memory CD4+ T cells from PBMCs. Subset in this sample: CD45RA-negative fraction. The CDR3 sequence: CSASLAETQYF. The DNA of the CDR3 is TGCAGTGCTAGTTTAGCGGAGACCCAGTACTTC.